The clone carrying this TCR beta chain occurred many times. For sequencing, patients were chosen who had shown expansion of CD8+CD57+ cells by flow cytometry. All participating patients were living with severe acquired aplastic anemia. This sample was included in a study of CD8+CD57+ T cells in acquired aplastic anemia. There are 13 residues in the CDR3. Trimming took 8 bases from V and 6 from J, leaving 15 bases between them. CDR1 and CDR2 from the germline V gene are LGHNT and FRNRAP. Genomic DNA provided the template from which TCR beta VDJ and CDR3 profiles were obtained. TCRdb itself ran the reads through MiXCR, one entry per CDR3 protein. The profile covers about 170,000 distinct CDR3 sequences, with roughly 48% appearing a single time and more than 0.95% taken by the ten largest.

The V and J genes are TRBV12-5 and TRBJ2-3, with D possibly matching TRBD2 (5 bases). The sequence was collected from a human donor with aplastic anemia. Source material: sorted CD4+, CD8+, or CD8+CD57+ T cells (not recorded which) from PBMCs. The CDR3 nucleotides read TGTGCTAGTCAAGGATCGGGGTGGGATACGCAGTATTTT. Translating it yields CASQGSGWDTQYF.